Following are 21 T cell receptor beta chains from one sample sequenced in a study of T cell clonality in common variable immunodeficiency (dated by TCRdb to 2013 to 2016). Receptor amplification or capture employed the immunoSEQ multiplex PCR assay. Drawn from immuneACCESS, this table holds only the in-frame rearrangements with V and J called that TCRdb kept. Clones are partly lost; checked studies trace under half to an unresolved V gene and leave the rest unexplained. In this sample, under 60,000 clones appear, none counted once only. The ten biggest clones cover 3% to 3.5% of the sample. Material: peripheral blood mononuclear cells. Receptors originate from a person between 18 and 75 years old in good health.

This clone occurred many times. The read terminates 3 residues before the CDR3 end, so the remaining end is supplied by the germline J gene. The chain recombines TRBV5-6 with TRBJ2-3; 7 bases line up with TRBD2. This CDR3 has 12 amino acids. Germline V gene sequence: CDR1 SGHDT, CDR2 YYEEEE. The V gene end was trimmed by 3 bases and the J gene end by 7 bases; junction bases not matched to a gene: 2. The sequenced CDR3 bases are TGTGCCAGCAGCTCACTAGCGAATACG. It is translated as CASSSLANT. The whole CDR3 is CASSSLANTQYF.

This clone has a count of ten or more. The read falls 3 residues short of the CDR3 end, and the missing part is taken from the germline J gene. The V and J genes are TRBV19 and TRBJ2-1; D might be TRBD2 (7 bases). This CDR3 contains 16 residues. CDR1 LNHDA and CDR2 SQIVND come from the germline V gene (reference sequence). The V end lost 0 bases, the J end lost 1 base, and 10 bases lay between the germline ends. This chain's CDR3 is CASSIDRGASYNEQFF. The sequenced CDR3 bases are TGTGCCAGTAGTATAGATCGGGGGGCATCCTACAATGAG.

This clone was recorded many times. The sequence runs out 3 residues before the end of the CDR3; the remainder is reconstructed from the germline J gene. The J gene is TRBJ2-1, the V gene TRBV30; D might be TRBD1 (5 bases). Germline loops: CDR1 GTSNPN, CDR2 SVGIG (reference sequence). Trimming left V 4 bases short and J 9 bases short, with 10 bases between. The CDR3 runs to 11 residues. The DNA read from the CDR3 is TGTGCCTGGAATCAGGGCGGTGAG. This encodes CAWNQGGE. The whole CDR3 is CAWNQGGEQFF. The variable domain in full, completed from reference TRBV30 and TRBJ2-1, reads SQTIHQWPATLVQPVGSPLSLECTVEGTSNPNLYWYRQAAGRGLQLLFYSVGIGQISSEVPQNLSASRPQDRQFILSSKKLLLSDSGFYLCAWNQGGEQFFGPGTRLTVL.

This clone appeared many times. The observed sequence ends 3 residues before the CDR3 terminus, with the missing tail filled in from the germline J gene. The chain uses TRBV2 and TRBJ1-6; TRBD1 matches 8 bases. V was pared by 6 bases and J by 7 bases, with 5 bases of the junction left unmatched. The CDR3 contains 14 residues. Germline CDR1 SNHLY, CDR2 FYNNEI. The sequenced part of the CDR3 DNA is TGTGCCAGCAGGGAAAACAGGGGGAATTCACCC. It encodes CASRENRGNSP. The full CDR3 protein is CASRENRGNSPLHF.

CDR3 DNA (partial): TGTGCCACCAAGGGCCAGATGAACACTGAA. Translation gives CATKGQMNTE. The entire CDR3 protein reads CATKGQMNTEAFF. This chain joins TRBV2 and TRBJ1-1; D is undetermined. The read ends 3 residues before the CDR3 terminus; that terminus is restored from the germline J gene. The CDR3 runs to 13 residues. The germline V gene has CDR1 SNHLY and CDR2 FYNNEI. The germline V and J ends were trimmed by 10 bases and 0 bases, with 12 bases remaining between them.

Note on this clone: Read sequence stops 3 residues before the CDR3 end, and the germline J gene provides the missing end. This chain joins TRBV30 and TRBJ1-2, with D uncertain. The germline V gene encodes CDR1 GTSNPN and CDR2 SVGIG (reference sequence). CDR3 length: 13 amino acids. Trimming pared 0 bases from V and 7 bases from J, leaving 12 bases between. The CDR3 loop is CAWSVFSGGGYTF. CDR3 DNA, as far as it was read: TGTGCCTGGAGTGTCTTTTCAGGAGGTGGC.

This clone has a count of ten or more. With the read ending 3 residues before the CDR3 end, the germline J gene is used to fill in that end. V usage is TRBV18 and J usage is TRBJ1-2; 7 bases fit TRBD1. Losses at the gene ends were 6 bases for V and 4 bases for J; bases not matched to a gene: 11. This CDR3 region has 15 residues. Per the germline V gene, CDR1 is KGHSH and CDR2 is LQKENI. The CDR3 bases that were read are TGTGCCAGCTCGCCTACTACAGGGGTGGGCTATGGC. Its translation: CASSPTTGVGYG. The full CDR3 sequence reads CASSPTTGVGYGYTF.

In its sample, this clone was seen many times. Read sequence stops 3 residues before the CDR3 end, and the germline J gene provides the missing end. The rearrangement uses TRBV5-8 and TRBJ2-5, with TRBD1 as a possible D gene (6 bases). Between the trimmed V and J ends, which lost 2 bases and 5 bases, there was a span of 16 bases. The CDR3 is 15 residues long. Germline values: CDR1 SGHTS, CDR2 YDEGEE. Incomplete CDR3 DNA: TGTGCCAGCAGCTTCCCCTCCTACAGGGATGAGACC. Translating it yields CASSFPSYRDET. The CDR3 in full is CASSFPSYRDETQYF.

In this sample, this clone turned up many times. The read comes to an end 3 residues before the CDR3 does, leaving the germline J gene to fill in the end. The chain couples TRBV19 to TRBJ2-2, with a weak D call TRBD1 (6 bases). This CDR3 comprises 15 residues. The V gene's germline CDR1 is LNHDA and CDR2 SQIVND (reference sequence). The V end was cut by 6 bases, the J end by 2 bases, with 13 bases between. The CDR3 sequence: CASSGQRRNTGELFF. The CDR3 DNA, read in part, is TGTGCCAGTAGCGGACAGAGGCGAAACACCGGGGAG.

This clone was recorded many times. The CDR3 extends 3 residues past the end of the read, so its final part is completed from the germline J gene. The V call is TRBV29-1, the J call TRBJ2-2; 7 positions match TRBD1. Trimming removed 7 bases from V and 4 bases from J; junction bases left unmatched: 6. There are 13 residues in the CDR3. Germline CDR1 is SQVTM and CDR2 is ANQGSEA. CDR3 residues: CSGQGVGTGELFF. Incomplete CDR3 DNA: TGCAGCGGACAGGGAGTGGGCACCGGGGAG.

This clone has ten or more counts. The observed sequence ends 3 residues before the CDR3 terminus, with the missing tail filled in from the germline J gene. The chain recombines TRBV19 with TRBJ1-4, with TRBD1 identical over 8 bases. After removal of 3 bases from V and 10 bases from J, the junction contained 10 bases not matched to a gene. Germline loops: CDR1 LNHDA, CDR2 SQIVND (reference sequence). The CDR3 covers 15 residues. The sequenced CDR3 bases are TGTGCCAGTAGTATCCGTGACAGGGGTGGAGGAAAA. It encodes CASSIRDRGGGK. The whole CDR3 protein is CASSIRDRGGGKLFF. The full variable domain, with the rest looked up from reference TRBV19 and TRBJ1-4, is DGGITQSPKYLFRKEGQNVTLSCEQNLNHDAMYWYRQDPGQGLRLIYYSQIVNDFQKGDIAEGYSVSREKKESFPLTVTSAQKNPTAFYLCASSIRDRGGGKLFFGSGTQLSVL.

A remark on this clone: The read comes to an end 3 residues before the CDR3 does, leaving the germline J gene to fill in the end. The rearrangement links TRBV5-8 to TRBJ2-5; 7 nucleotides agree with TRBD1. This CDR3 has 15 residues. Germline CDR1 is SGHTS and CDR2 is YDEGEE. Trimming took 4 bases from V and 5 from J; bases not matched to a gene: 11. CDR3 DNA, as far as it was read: TGTGCCAGCAGCCAGGCAGACAGGGATAGCGAGACC. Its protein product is CASSQADRDSET. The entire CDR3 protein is CASSQADRDSETQYF.

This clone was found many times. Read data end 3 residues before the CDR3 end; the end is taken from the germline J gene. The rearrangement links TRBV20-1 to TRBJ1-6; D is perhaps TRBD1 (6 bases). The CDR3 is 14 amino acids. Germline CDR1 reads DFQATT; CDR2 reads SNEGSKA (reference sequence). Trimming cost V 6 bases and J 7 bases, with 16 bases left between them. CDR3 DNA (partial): TGCAGTGCCCGAGGGGGGGGGCTCAATTCACCC. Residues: CSARGGGLNSP. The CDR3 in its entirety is CSARGGGLNSPLHF.

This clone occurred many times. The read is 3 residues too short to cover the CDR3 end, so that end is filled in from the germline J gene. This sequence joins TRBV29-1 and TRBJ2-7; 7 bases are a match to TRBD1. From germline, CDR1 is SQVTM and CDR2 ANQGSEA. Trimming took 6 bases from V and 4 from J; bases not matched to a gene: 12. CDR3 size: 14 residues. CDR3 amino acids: CSVANQDRLYEQYF. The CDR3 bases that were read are TGCAGCGTAGCCAACCAGGACAGGCTATACGAG.

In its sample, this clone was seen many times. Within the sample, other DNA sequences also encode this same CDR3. Here the CDR3 reads CSVGGENGGNTIYF. The sequenced CDR3 bases are TGCAGCGTTGGAGGGGAGAACGGTGGAAACACC. V and J are TRBV29-1 and TRBJ1-3; D might be TRBD1 (5 bases). With the read ending 3 residues before the CDR3 end, the germline J gene is used to fill in that end. The CDR3 loop spans 14 amino acids. The ends were cut back, 4 bases at V and 3 bases at J, with 13 bases in the middle. The germline CDR1 and CDR2 sequences are SQVTM and ANQGSEA.

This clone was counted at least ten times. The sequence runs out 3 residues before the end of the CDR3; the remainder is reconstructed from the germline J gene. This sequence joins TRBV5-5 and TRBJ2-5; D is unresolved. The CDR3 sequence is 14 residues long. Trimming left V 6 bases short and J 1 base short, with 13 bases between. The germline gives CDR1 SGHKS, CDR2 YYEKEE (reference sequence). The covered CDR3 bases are TGTGCCAGCAACTTAGACACGGTCCAAGAGACC. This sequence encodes CASNLDTVQET. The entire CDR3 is CASNLDTVQETQYF.

CDR3 DNA (partial): TGTGCCAGCAGCTTAGGTCTTAGGGACACTGAA. It translates to CASSLGLRDTE. In full, the CDR3 reads CASSLGLRDTEAFF. The genes are TRBV11-2 and TRBJ1-1; D unresolved. The read ends 3 residues shy of where the CDR3 ends; the end is completed using the germline J gene. Germline V lookup: CDR1 SGHAT, CDR2 FQNNGV. There are 14 residues in the CDR3. V was cut by 1 base and J by 3 bases, with 9 bases left in between.

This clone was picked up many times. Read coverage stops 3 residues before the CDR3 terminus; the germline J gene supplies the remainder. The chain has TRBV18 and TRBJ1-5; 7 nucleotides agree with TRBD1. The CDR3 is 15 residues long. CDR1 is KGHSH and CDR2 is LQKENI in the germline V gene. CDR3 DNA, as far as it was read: TGTGCCAGCTCACCACCGGGGCACAGGGGTTTTCCC. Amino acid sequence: CASSPPGHRGFP. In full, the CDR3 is CASSPPGHRGFPQHF.

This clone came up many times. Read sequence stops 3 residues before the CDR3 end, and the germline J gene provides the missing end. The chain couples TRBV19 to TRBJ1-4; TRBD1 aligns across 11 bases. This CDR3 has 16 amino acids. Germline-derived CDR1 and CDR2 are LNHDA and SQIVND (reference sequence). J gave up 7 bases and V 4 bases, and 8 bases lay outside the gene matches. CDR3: CASSRGGQGDREKLFF. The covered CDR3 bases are TGTGCCAGTAGTAGGGGGGGACAGGGGGATCGTGAAAAA.

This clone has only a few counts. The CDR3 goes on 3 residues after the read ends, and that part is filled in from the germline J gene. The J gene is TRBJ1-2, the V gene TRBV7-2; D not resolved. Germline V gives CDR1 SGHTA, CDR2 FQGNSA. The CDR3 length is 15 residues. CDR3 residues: CASSLTTSGSHDYTF. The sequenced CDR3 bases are TGTGCCAGCAGTCTAACGACTAGCGGGAGTCACGAC.

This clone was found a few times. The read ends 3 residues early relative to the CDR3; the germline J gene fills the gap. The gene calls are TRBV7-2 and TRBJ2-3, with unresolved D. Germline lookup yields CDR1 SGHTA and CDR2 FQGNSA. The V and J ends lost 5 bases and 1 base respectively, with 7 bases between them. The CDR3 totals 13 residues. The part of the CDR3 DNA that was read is TGTGCCAGCAGCCCCCAGGGCACAGATACG. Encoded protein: CASSPQGTDT. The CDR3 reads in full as CASSPQGTDTQYF.